This is a list of T cell receptor beta chains from one sample in a study of cytomegalovirus exposure and HLA in healthy donors. The data were produced by immunoSEQ multiplex PCR, yet TCRdb's version contains in-frame clones alone and is incomplete. The data hold roughly 120,000 clones, with over 65% observed a single time. Sequencing was performed on PBMCs. The receptors shown here come from a woman in her 30s in good health and CMV-seronegative. Both conserved end residues are part of each CDR3. Each record gives: V gene, clone size, D gene, CDR3 length, J gene, CDR3 DNA, CDR3 protein. The D gene is left open where the match is weak. A clone size is listed for some rows: how often the clone was seen (once, few, many), or a class if it is expanded.

TRBV5-1	NA	NA	12	TRBJ1-1	TGCGCCAGCAGGCGGGGAAACACTGAAGCTTTCTTT	CASRRGNTEAFF
TRBV25-1	NA	TRBD1	15	TRBJ1-1	TGTGCCAGCAGCCCCTACAGGGGGAACAACACTGAAGCTTTCTTT	CASSPYRGNNTEAFF
TRBV5-1	NA	TRBD1	13	TRBJ1-1	TGCGCCAGCAGCGGGACAGGGGACACTGAAGCTTTCTTT	CASSGTGDTEAFF
TRBV6-5	NA	TRBD2	14	TRBJ2-1	TGTGCCAGCAGTTACACCTTGGGACTAGCGGAGCAGTTCTTC	CASSYTLGLAEQFF
TRBV7-9	few	NA	14	TRBJ1-1	TGTGCCAGCAGCTTGGACAGAGGATCCCCTGAAGCTTTCTTT	CASSLDRGSPEAFF
TRBV4-2	NA	TRBD2	16	TRBJ2-2	TGTGCCAGCAGCCAAGAACCGGGACTAGCGGCTAAGGAGCTGTTTTTT	CASSQEPGLAAKELFF
TRBV11-2	few	NA	15	TRBJ1-2	TGTGCCAGCAGCTTAATCCAGGGGAATTTAGATGGCTACACCTTC	CASSLIQGNLDGYTF
TRBV27	NA	TRBD1	14	TRBJ2-1	TGTGCCAGCAGTTGGACAGGGGTTTACAATGAGCAGTTCTTC	CASSWTGVYNEQFF
TRBV27	once	NA	12	TRBJ2-3	TGTGCCAGCAGCCCCTCCACAGATACGCAGTATTTT	CASSPSTDTQYF
TRBV6-5	NA	TRBD1	15	TRBJ1-2	TGTGCCAGCAGAAAAACCGGGACAGCTAACTATGGCTACACCTTC	CASRKTGTANYGYTF
TRBV5-1	NA	TRBD1	18	TRBJ2-6	TGCGCCAGCAGCTTGGGGACAGGGATTAATTCTGGGGCCAACGTCCTGACTTTC	CASSLGTGINSGANVLTF
TRBV2	NA	NA	18	TRBJ2-2	TGTGCCAGCAGTGAAGCGGCTAAGACAGTGATGGGGACCGGGGAGCTGTTTTTT	CASSEAAKTVMGTGELFF
TRBV18	NA	TRBD1	15	TRBJ1-5	TGTGCCAGCTCACCCGGACAGGCCCTCAATCAGCCCCAGCATTTT	CASSPGQALNQPQHF
TRBV7-3	NA	TRBD1	15	TRBJ1-5	TGTGCCAGCAGCTTAACCGGGACAGGGGCCCAGCCCCAGCATTTT	CASSLTGTGAQPQHF
TRBV6-4	few	NA	13	TRBJ1-1	TGTGCCAGCAGTGAACAGCTGAACACTGAAGCTTTCTTT	CASSEQLNTEAFF
TRBV2	NA	TRBD1	16	TRBJ1-2	TGTGCCAGCAGTTGGGGGGGACAGGCCGCTAACTATGGCTACACCTTC	CASSWGGQAANYGYTF
TRBV6-5	NA	TRBD1	12	TRBJ1-2	TGTGCCAGCAGGCGACAGGGAGGAGGCTACACCTTC	CASRRQGGGYTF
TRBV5-1	NA	NA	13	TRBJ1-1	TGCGCCAGCAGCTTGGAAGGGGGTGGTGAAGCTTTCTTT	CASSLEGGGEAFF
TRBV5-1	NA	TRBD1	15	TRBJ1-6	TGCGCCAGCAGCGGCGGGACAGGGGCTAAATCACCCCTCCACTTT	CASSGGTGAKSPLHF
TRBV6-6	NA	NA	11	TRBJ1-2	TGTGCCAGCACCTACCGAGAGAGCTACACCTTC	CASTYRESYTF
TRBV9	NA	TRBD2	14	TRBJ2-5	TGTGCCAGCAGCCCTTCAAGCGGGGGCGGAACCCAGTACTTC	CASSPSSGGGTQYF
TRBV10-2	few	TRBD1	16	TRBJ1-5	TGCGCCAGCAGACCCGGGACAGGGGAGAAAGATCAGCCCCAGCATTTT	CASRPGTGEKDQPQHF
TRBV9	NA	NA	17	TRBJ1-4	TGTGCCAGCAGCGTAGATGGCAGGATAGGCACTAATGAAAAACTGTTTTTT	CASSVDGRIGTNEKLFF
TRBV11-3	NA	TRBD1	15	TRBJ1-6	TGTGCCAGCAGTCTTACCAGGGGGCAAGGTTCACCCCTCCACTTT	CASSLTRGQGSPLHF
TRBV9	NA	TRBD2	16	TRBJ2-3	TGTGCCAGCATGCCGAGACTAGCGGGGGACACAGATACGCAGTATTTT	CASMPRLAGDTDTQYF
TRBV19	few	NA	13	TRBJ2-1	TGTGCCAGTAGTATAGTCAAGCGCGATGAGCAGTTCTTC	CASSIVKRDEQFF
TRBV2	NA	TRBD1	11	TRBJ1-1	TGTGCCAGCACCCCAGGGGGCTTAGCTTTCTTT	CASTPGGLAFF
TRBV11-2	few	TRBD1	15	TRBJ1-2	TGTGCCAGCAGCCCGGGGACAGGAACTATTAGTGGCTACACCTTC	CASSPGTGTISGYTF
TRBV11-2	NA	TRBD2	12	TRBJ2-7	TGTGCCAGCAGCTTTAGCGGGAGCGAGCAGTACTTC	CASSFSGSEQYF
TRBV6-6	NA	NA	13	TRBJ2-2	TGTGCCAGCAGCAAACAGGCCGCCGGGGAGCTGTTTTTT	CASSKQAAGELFF
TRBV7-9	NA	NA	15	TRBJ1-1	TGTGCCAGCAGCTTAGGGATGGGGGCAGGAACTGAAGCTTTCTTT	CASSLGMGAGTEAFF